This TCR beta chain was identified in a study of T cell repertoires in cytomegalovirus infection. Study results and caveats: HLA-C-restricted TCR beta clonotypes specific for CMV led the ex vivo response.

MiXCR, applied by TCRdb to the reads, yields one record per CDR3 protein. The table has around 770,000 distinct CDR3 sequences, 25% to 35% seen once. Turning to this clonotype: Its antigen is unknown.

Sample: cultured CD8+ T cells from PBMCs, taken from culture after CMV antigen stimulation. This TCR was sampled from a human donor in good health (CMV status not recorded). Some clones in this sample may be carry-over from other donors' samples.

DNA of the CDR3: TGTGCCAGCACAGGGATACCCGGGGAGCTGTTTTTT. It translates to CASTGIPGELFF. The V and J genes are TRBV27 and TRBJ2-2; D possibly corresponds to TRBD1 (5 bases). Germline CDR1 MNHEY, CDR2 SMNVEV (reference sequence). The V end lost 7 bases, the J end lost 6 bases, and 9 bases lay between the germline ends. The CDR3 totals 12 residues.